The subject of this entry is one TCR beta chain. CDR1 is SGHNT and CDR2 is YYREEE in the germline V gene (reference sequence). There are 12 residues in the CDR3. V was clipped by 2 bases and J by 8 bases, with 10 bases between them. These data come from a study of blood T cell repertoires in COVID-19. Only in-frame clones appear in the TCRdb table, and some are missing; sequencing was by immunoSEQ multiplex PCR. The data contain about 100,000 clones, about 86% of them seen just once; the ten biggest clones take up 10% to 15%. The J gene is TRBJ1-2, the V gene TRBV5-4, with no clear D. The clonotype originates from a woman aged 60-75 years in a cohort sampled during active or convalescent COVID-19. Material: peripheral blood. The CDR3 is CASSFLDSGYTF. CDR3 DNA: TGTGCCAGCAGCTTTCTGGACTCGGGCTACACCTTC. The full variable domain, rest sourced from reference TRBV5-4 and TRBJ1-2, is ETGVTQSPTHLIKTRGQQVTLRCSSQSGHNTVSWYQQALGQGPQFIFQYYREEENGRGNFPPRFSGLQFPNYSSELNVNALELDDSALYLCASSFLDSGYTFGSGTRLTVV.